This note documents a single TCR beta chain sequence. The sample belongs to a study of shared clonotypes between healthy human individuals. Trimming removed 2 bases from V and 3 bases from J, with 10 bases in between. Germline V gives CDR1 SEHNR, CDR2 FQNEAQ (reference sequence). This CDR3 has 14 amino acids. On sorted subsets, replicate PCRs used 200 to 250 ng DNA, or about 33,000 T cell genomes. TCRdb keeps only in-frame clones here, not all; method: immunoSEQ multiplex PCR. The data contain over a million clones, around 82% of them singletons. The J gene is TRBJ2-5, the V gene TRBV7-9; D perhaps matches TRBD1 (6 bases). Sequences were obtained from memory CD4+ T cells from PBMCs. The sample's subset: CD45RA-negative fraction. The receptor's source is a man aged 18 to 30 in good health. Some clones in this sample may be carry-over from other donors' samples. CDR3 protein: CASSLSDRKETQYF. CDR3 nucleotides: TGTGCCAGCAGCTTATCTGACAGGAAAGAGACCCAGTACTTC.